The 26 T cell receptor beta chains reported below all come from one sample, sequenced in a study of early T cells in non-severe SARS-CoV-2 infection. TCRdb used MiXCR to reprocess the 5' RACE reads, holding one entry per CDR3 protein. This table has approximately 32,000 distinct CDR3 sequences, around 4.5% appearing once. The specimen sequenced was whole blood. The receptors here all came from an adult who was a healthcare worker with PCR-confirmed SARS-CoV-2 infection or an uninfected control (not recorded which).

This clonotype was detected many times. This chain connects TRBV7-8 to TRBJ2-7, with D maybe TRBD1 (6 bases). In germline, CDR1 is SGHVS, CDR2 FQNEAQ. Trimming left V 5 bases short and J 5 bases short, with 19 bases between. The CDR3 runs to 15 residues. CDR3 bases: TGTGCCAGCAGCGAGAGCGCCGGGACAATGAACGAGCAGTACTTC. It yields the protein CASSESAGTMNEQYF. Complete variable domain (other parts from reference TRBV7-8 and TRBJ2-7): GAGVSQSPRYKVAKRGQDVALRCDPISGHVSLFWYQQALGQGPEFLTYFQNEAQLDKSGLPSDRFFAERPEGSVSTLKIQRTQQEDSAVYLCASSESAGTMNEQYFGPGTRLTVT.

There are many counts of this clonotype. For the CDR3, the DNA is TGCGCCAGCAGCCAAGTAGGGTTCGCAGATACGCAGTATTTT. Translation gives CASSQVGFADTQYF. The chain uses TRBV4-3 and TRBJ2-3, with D hard to call. V was clipped by 1 base and J by 4 bases, with 9 bases between them. CDR3 length: 14 residues. The germline V gene encodes CDR1 LGHNA and CDR2 YSLEER.

This clonotype was observed many times. The chain carries TRBV5-1 and TRBJ2-3; D is ambiguous. The CDR3 runs to 15 residues. Trimming took off 4 bases at V and 2 bases at J, with 14 bases between the two ends. Germline CDR1 is SGHRS and CDR2 is YFSETQ. The CDR3 DNA sequence: TGCGCCAGCAGCAAAGACGTAGCCTTCACAGATACGCAGTATTTT. This sequence encodes CASSKDVAFTDTQYF.

This clonotype has at least ten counts. The chain employs TRBV10-3 and TRBJ2-7; either TRBD1 or TRBD2 may supply D (5 bases each). The CDR3 length is 12 residues. Per the germline V gene, CDR1 is ENHRY and CDR2 is SYGVKD. Trimming cost V 9 bases and J 4 bases, with 13 bases left between them. CDR3 DNA sequence: TGTGCCATTGGAATCAGGGAGTACGAGCAGTACTTC. Protein sequence: CAIGIREYEQYF.

At least ten counts were recorded for this clonotype. The rearrangement uses TRBV28 and TRBJ2-1; 13 nucleotides match TRBD2. Trimming took 5 bases from V and 4 from J; bases not matched to a gene: 5. This CDR3 is 16 amino acids long. Germline V gene data show CDR1 as MDHEN and CDR2 as SYDVKM. The CDR3 DNA follows: TGTGCCAGCAGTGAACTAGCGGGGGGGCGGTACAATGAGCAGTTCTTC. Translation: CASSELAGGRYNEQFF.

This chain links TRBV18 with TRBJ2-7; D unclear. The CDR3 runs 16 residues. Germline V gives CDR1 KGHSH, CDR2 LQKENI. The V gene lost 2 bases and the J gene lost 1 base, with 15 bases spanning the gap. The CDR3 loop reads CASSPYATVSSYEQYF. DNA of the CDR3: TGTGCCAGCTCACCATACGCTACGGTCAGTTCCTACGAGCAGTACTTC.

This clonotype was seen repeatedly, ten times or more. The rearrangement uses TRBV5-8 and TRBJ2-7, with 8 nucleotides matching TRBD2. J lost 3 bases, V lost 6 bases, and 11 bases had no gene match. Germline assignment: CDR1 SGHTS and CDR2 YDEGEE. The CDR3 contains 15 residues. CDR3 amino acids: CASTPGTRTNYEQYF. CDR3 bases: TGTGCCAGCACACCCGGGACTAGAACGAACTACGAGCAGTACTTC.

This clonotype has more than one count but fewer than ten. The V call is TRBV7-9, the J call TRBJ1-5; D uncertain. The CDR3 covers 12 residues. In germline, CDR1 is SEHNR, CDR2 FQNEAQ (reference sequence). The V end was cut by 2 bases, the J end by 7 bases, with 6 bases between. Here the CDR3 reads CASSLPGQPQHF. CDR3 coding DNA: TGTGCCAGCAGCTTACCGGGGCAGCCCCAGCATTTT.

The table lists this clonotype with many counts. The CDR3 DNA is TGTGCCAGCAGCTGGGGTGGGGTGAACACTGAAGCTTTCTTT. It is translated as CASSWGGVNTEAFF. This sequence joins TRBV7-9 and TRBJ1-1; D is ambiguous. Germline V gives CDR1 SEHNR, CDR2 FQNEAQ (reference sequence). The CDR3 is 14 amino acids. Trimming shortened V by 4 bases and J by 0 bases, and 9 bases separated the two germline ends.

This clonotype was observed at least ten times. The J gene is TRBJ1-5, the V gene TRBV19; 7 bases are a match to TRBD1. The CDR3 is made up of 14 amino acids. After removal of 5 bases from V and 5 bases from J, the junction contained 6 bases not matched to a gene. The germline V gene has CDR1 LNHDA and CDR2 SQIVND (reference sequence). CDR3: CASSFGTAHQPQHF. CDR3 coding DNA: TGTGCCAGTAGTTTCGGGACAGCCCATCAGCCCCAGCATTTT. Full variable domain (missing parts from reference TRBV19 and TRBJ1-5): DGGITQSPKYLFRKEGQNVTLSCEQNLNHDAMYWYRQDPGQGLRLIYYSQIVNDFQKGDIAEGYSVSREKKESFPLTVTSAQKNPTAFYLCASSFGTAHQPQHFGDGTRLSIL.

This clonotype was seen a handful of times. The chain uses TRBV7-8 and TRBJ1-1; TRBD1 might be the D (6 bases). This CDR3 contains 15 residues. From germline, CDR1 is SGHVS and CDR2 FQNEAQ. The V gene lost 5 bases and the J gene lost 3 bases, with 16 bases spanning the gap. The CDR3 loop is CASSAETGTYTEAFF. CDR3 DNA: TGTGCCAGCAGCGCAGAAACAGGGACGTACACTGAAGCTTTCTTT.

This clonotype was counted ten times or more. This chain uses TRBV6-2 or TRBV6-3 with TRBJ1-5, with unresolved D. The germline V and J ends were trimmed by 9 bases and 0 bases, with 9 bases remaining between them. The CDR3 length is 13 residues. The V gene's germline CDR1 is MNHEY and CDR2 SVGEGT. This chain's CDR3 is CASGYYSNQPQHF. The CDR3 nucleotides are TGTGCCAGTGGATATTATAGCAATCAGCCCCAGCATTTT.

This clonotype was seen many times. The V and J genes are TRBV28 and TRBJ2-7, with TRBD1 identical over 7 bases. This CDR3 spans 15 amino acids. Germline lookup yields CDR1 MDHEN and CDR2 SYDVKM. Trimming at V came to 3 bases and at J to 3 bases, leaving 8 bases not matched to a gene. Here the CDR3 reads CASSFPKGGYYEQYF. The CDR3 DNA is TGTGCCAGCAGTTTCCCGAAAGGGGGCTACTACGAGCAGTACTTC.

This clonotype came up many times. This chain uses TRBV24-1 with TRBJ1-2; no clear D gene. CDR3 size: 13 residues. Per germline, CDR1 KGHDR and CDR2 SFDVKD. Deletions cut 8 bases from V and 0 bases from J, with 9 bases between. CDR3 sequence (DNA): TGTGCCACCACCGACAATACTAACTATGGCTACACCTTC. It encodes CATTDNTNYGYTF.

This chain links TRBV5-1 with TRBJ2-2; D gene ambiguous. There are 14 residues in the CDR3. The ends were cut back, 7 bases at V and 5 bases at J, with 15 bases in the middle. Germline values: CDR1 SGHRS, CDR2 YFSETQ. The CDR3 DNA reads as TGCGCCAGCCAGCTCCAAGTGGGGACCGGGGAGCTGTTTTTT. Amino acids: CASQLQVGTGELFF.

This clonotype was detected many times. V and J are TRBV28 and TRBJ2-7; 9 bases are shared with TRBD1. The J segment lost 2 bases and the V segment lost 8 bases, leaving 4 bases of the junction unmatched. Germline V CDR1 and CDR2: MDHEN, SYDVKM. The CDR3 consists of 13 residues. CDR3 bases: TGTGCCAGCGGCCGGACAGGGGCCTACGAGCAGTACTTC. Its protein is CASGRTGAYEQYF.

In its sample, this clonotype was seen many times. The rearrangement joins TRBV5-1 to TRBJ2-2; no reliable D call. The CDR3 is 15 amino acids. CDR1 and CDR2 from the germline V gene are SGHRS and YFSETQ. Trimming took 3 bases from V and 1 from J, leaving 10 bases between them. The CDR3 bases are TGCGCCAGCAGCTCAAGGACCAAGAACACCGGGGAGCTGTTTTTT. Translated, it gives CASSSRTKNTGELFF.

This clonotype has a count of ten or more. The gene calls are TRBV5-4 and TRBJ2-1, with 7 positions matching TRBD2. The CDR3 is made up of 15 amino acids. Unmatched junction bases numbered 8, after V lost 3 bases and J lost 5 bases. CDR1 is SGHNT and CDR2 is YYREEE in the germline V gene (reference sequence). CDR3 coding DNA: TGTGCCAGCAGCTGGCGGACCGCGGGGGACAATGAGCAGTTCTTC. Protein: CASSWRTAGDNEQFF.

V and J are TRBV6-5 and TRBJ2-7, with 8 bases fitting TRBD1. Germline V gene lookup returns CDR1 MNHEY and CDR2 SVGAGI. The J segment lost 3 bases and the V segment lost 4 bases, leaving 5 bases of the junction unmatched. This CDR3 is built from 14 residues. CDR3 sequence: CASSSPGGNYEQYF. The CDR3 region has the DNA TGTGCCAGCAGTTCCCCAGGGGGCAACTACGAGCAGTACTTC.

This clonotype was seen repeatedly, ten times or more. V gene TRBV7-3 combines with J gene TRBJ2-3; D is undetermined. Trimming removed 0 bases from V and 0 bases from J, with 10 bases in between. Germline V gives CDR1 SGHTA, CDR2 FQGTGA. This CDR3 region has 16 residues. In nucleotides, the CDR3 is TGTGCCAGCAGCTTAACGGGGTTTGGGAGCACAGATACGCAGTATTTT. This gives the protein CASSLTGFGSTDTQYF.

This clonotype was found many times. This chain links TRBV20-1 with TRBJ1-4; D is perhaps TRBD1 (5 bases). V lost 8 bases to trimming and J lost 4 bases, with 14 bases between them. CDR1 and CDR2 from the germline V gene are DFQATT and SNEGSKA (reference sequence). The CDR3 contains 13 residues. CDR3 sequence: CSHNRGLNEKLFF. CDR3 coding DNA: TGCAGTCACAATAGGGGCCTTAATGAAAAACTGTTTTTT.

This clonotype was detected many times. This rearrangement joins TRBV7-3 to TRBJ2-5, with no clear D. Germline CDR1 SGHTA, CDR2 FQGTGA. V dropped 1 base and J dropped 4 bases, with 7 bases sitting between them. This CDR3 is 13 amino acids long. CDR3 protein: CASSLNTGETQYF. As DNA, the CDR3 is TGTGCCAGCAGCTTAAACACTGGAGAGACCCAGTACTTC.

This clonotype appeared many times. The chain has TRBV7-3 and TRBJ2-5; 8 bases line up with TRBD1. Looked up from germline, CDR1 is SGHTA and CDR2 is FQGTGA. The CDR3 runs to 18 residues. Trimming cost V 4 bases and J 5 bases; bases outside gene matches: 18. CDR3 in amino acids: CASSSTIAVAGGGETQYF. The DNA of the CDR3 is TGTGCCAGCAGCTCGACAATAGCCGTGGCAGGGGGCGGCGAGACCCAGTACTTC.

This clonotype was seen ten or more times. This rearrangement joins TRBV20-1 to TRBJ1-2, with D hard to call. Germline CDR1 DFQATT, CDR2 SNEGSKA (reference sequence). The CDR3 spans 15 residues. V dropped 0 bases and J dropped 5 bases, with 16 bases sitting between them. CDR3: CSARDGRQPAYGYTF. CDR3 nucleotides: TGCAGTGCTAGAGATGGGAGACAACCCGCTTATGGCTACACCTTC.

This clonotype was detected many times. The gene calls are TRBV19 and TRBJ1-3, with TRBD1 identical over 10 bases. CDR1 is LNHDA and CDR2 is SQIVND in the germline V gene (reference sequence). V shed 4 bases and J 2 bases; nucleotides not matched to a gene: 8. The CDR3 is 17 amino acids. CDR3 sequence reads: CASSNRDRGATGNTIYF. DNA for the CDR3: TGTGCCAGTAGTAACCGGGACAGGGGTGCTACTGGAAACACCATATATTTT.

This clonotype was picked up many times. The genes are TRBV29-1 and TRBJ2-2; possibly TRBD1 for D (6 bases). The germline V and J ends were trimmed by 6 bases and 0 bases, with 11 bases remaining between them. From germline, CDR1 is SQVTM and CDR2 ANQGSEA. The CDR3 is 14 residues long. The chain's CDR3 is CSVGQHANTGELFF. In DNA form, the CDR3 reads TGCAGCGTAGGACAGCACGCGAACACCGGGGAGCTGTTTTTT.